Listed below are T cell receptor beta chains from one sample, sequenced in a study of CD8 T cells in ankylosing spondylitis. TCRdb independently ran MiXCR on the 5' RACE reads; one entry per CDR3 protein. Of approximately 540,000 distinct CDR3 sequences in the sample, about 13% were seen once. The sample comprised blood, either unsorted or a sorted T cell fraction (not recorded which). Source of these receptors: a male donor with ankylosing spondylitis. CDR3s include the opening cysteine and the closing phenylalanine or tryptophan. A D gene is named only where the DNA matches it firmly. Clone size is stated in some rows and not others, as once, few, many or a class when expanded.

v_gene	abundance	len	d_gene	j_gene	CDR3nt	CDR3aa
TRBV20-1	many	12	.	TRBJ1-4	TGCAGTGCTAGAGTGGACGTTGAAAAACTGTTTTTT	CSARVDVEKLFF
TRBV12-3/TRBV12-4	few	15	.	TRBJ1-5	TGTGCCAGCAGTGAATTTAAGGGTGGCAATCAGCCCCAGCATTTT	CASSEFKGGNQPQHF
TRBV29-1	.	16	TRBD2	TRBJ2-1	TGCAGCGTTGGTCAGACTAGCGGGACTATCTACAATGAGCAGTTCTTC	CSVGQTSGTIYNEQFF
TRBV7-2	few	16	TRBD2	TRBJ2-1	TGTGCCAGCAGCCCAATCAGCGGGATGGGGTACAATGAGCAGTTCTTC	CASSPISGMGYNEQFF
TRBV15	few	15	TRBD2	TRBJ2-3	TGTGCCACCAGTTCGGGGGGACTAGCGGCAGATACGCAGTATTTT	CATSSGGLAADTQYF
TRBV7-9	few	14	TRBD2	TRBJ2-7	TGTGCCAGCAGCTCTTTAGCGGGAGGTTACGAGCAGTACTTC	CASSSLAGGYEQYF
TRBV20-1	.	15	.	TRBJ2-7	TGCAGTGCTAGAGAGAGACACCGCCTTTCCTACGAGCAGTACTTC	CSARERHRLSYEQYF
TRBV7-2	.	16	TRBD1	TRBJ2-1	TGTGCCAGCAGCTTTGGGGGTGGGACAGGTTACAATGAGCAGTTCTTC	CASSFGGGTGYNEQFF
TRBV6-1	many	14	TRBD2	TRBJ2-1	TGTGCCAGCAGGACTAGCGGGAGGGCCGGTGAGCAGTTCTTC	CASRTSGRAGEQFF
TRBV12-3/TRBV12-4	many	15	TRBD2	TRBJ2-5	TGTGCCAGCAGTTTAAGCGGGAGGGCTTGGGAGACCCAGTACTTC	CASSLSGRAWETQYF
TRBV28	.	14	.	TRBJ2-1	TGTGCCAGCTTGGGGACATTTCAGATCCTTGAGCAGTTCTTC	CASLGTFQILEQFF
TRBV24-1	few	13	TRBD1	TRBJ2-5	TGTGCCACCCGCCGGACAGGTCAAGAGACCCAGTACTTC	CATRRTGQETQYF
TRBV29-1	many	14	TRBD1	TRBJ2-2	TGCAGCGCCGACACAGGGGGAAACACCGGGGAGCTGTTTTTT	CSADTGGNTGELFF
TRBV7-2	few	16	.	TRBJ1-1	TGTGCCAGCAGCTTAGCGCCGCGGGCGGTAGAAACTGAAGCTTTCTTT	CASSLAPRAVETEAFF
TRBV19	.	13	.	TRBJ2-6	TGTGCCAGCAACCCCCATGGGGCCAACGTCCTGACTTTC	CASNPHGANVLTF
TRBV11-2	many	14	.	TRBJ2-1	TGTGCCAGCAGCGCCGGACAGTTTCGAGATGAGCAGTTCTTC	CASSAGQFRDEQFF
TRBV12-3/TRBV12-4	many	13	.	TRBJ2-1	TGTGCCAGCAGGCCCGGGACGTACAATGAGCAGTTCTTC	CASRPGTYNEQFF
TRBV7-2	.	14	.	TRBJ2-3	TGTGCCAGCAGCTTCGGGCACACCCGGGGTACGCAGTATTTT	CASSFGHTRGTQYF
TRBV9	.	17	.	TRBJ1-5	TGTGCCAGCAGCGTAGGAGGGGGTGACCGTAGCAATCAGCCCCAGCATTTT	CASSVGGGDRSNQPQHF
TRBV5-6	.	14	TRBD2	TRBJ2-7	TGTGCCAGCAGCCTGACTCCGACTAGCCCCGAGCAGTACTTC	CASSLTPTSPEQYF
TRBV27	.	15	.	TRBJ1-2	TGTGCCAGCAGTTTTGTGAGAGGGGGTAACTATGGCTACACCTTC	CASSFVRGGNYGYTF
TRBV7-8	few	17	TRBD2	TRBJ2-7	TGTGCCAGCAGCTTTGGGCTAGCGGGGCACGGGGGATACGAGCAGTACTTC	CASSFGLAGHGGYEQYF
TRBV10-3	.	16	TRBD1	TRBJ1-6	TGTGCCATCAGTGATACGACAGGGGGCGTGGAGTCACCCCTCCACTTT	CAISDTTGGVESPLHF
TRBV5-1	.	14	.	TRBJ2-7	TGCGCCAGCAGCTCCCAGGGGCAAACCTACGAGCAGTACTTC	CASSSQGQTYEQYF
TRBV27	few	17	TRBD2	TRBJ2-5	TGTGCCAGCAGTTTTGCTAGCGGGAACAACCTTCCTGGGACCCAGTACTTC	CASSFASGNNLPGTQYF
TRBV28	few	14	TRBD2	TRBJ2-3	TGTGCCAGCAGTCGGACTAGCGTCACAGATACGCAGTATTTT	CASSRTSVTDTQYF
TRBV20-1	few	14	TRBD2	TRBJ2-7	TGCAGTGCTAGACCCCAGCGGGGGTCCTACGAGCAGTACTTC	CSARPQRGSYEQYF
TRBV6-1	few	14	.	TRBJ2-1	TGTGCCAGCAGGAATCCGGGGTCCTACAATGAGCAGTTCTTC	CASRNPGSYNEQFF
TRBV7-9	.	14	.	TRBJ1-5	TGTGCCAGCAGCTACCCGACGCAGGCAGAGCCCCAGCATTTT	CASSYPTQAEPQHF
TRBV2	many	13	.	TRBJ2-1	TGTGCCAGCAGTGTCGGGCTAAACAATGAGCAGTTCTTC	CASSVGLNNEQFF
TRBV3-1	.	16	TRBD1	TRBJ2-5	TGTGCCAGCAGCCAAGATCTTGGGACAGGGCCAAAGACCCAGTACTTC	CASSQDLGTGPKTQYF
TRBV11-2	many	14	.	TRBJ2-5	TGTGCCAGCATCCACCCTAGCGATCCGGAGACCCAGTACTTC	CASIHPSDPETQYF
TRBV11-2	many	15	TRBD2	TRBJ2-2	TGTGCCAGCAGCATCAAGCGGGGCCGCACCGGGGAGCTGTTTTTT	CASSIKRGRTGELFF
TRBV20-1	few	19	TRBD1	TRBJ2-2	TGCAGTGCTAGGGTTCCCCGGGACAGGGAGGTAAAGGACACCGGGGAGCTGTTTTTT	CSARVPRDREVKDTGELFF
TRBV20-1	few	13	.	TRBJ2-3	TGCAGTGTGATTAGCGGTATCACAGATACGCAGTATTTT	CSVISGITDTQYF
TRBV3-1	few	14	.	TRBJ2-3	TGTGCCAGCAGCCAATTCAGGGGGGCAGATACGCAGTATTTT	CASSQFRGADTQYF
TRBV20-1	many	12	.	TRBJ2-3	TGCAGTGCTAGAGCCAGCACAGATACGCAGTATTTT	CSARASTDTQYF
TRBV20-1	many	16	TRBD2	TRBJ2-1	TGCAGTGCCCGCCCCTCTGCGGGAGGTATCGGGGATGAGCAGTTCTTC	CSARPSAGGIGDEQFF
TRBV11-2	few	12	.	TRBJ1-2	TGTGCCAGCAGCCGCGACCGTGGAGGCTACACCTTC	CASSRDRGGYTF
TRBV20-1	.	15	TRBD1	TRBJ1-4	TGCAGTGCTAGAGATGTTGACAGGGTGCAGGAAAAACTGTTTTTT	CSARDVDRVQEKLFF
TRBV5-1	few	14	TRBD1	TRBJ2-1	TGCGCCAGCAGCTCACAGGGGGCGGTGAATGAGCAGTTCTTC	CASSSQGAVNEQFF
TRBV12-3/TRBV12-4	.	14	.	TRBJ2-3	TGTGCCAGCAGTTTGGTAACTAGCATGGATACGCAGTATTTT	CASSLVTSMDTQYF
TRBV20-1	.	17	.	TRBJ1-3	TGCAGTGCTAGTCCCCTCGGGGACCTTGCCTCTGGAAACACCATATATTTT	CSASPLGDLASGNTIYF
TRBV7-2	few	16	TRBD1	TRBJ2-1	TGTGCCAGCAGGCTTAATACAGGGGTAGAATACAATGAGCAGTTCTTC	CASRLNTGVEYNEQFF
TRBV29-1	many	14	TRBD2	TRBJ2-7	TGCAGCGTTGGACGGGCGGGAGGCTCCTACGAGCAGTACTTC	CSVGRAGGSYEQYF
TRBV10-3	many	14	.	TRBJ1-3	TGTGCCATCAGTGAGTCAGGGGCTGGAAACACCATATATTTT	CAISESGAGNTIYF
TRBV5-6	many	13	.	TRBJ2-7	TGTGCCAGCAGCACCGACACCACCTACGAGCAGTACTTC	CASSTDTTYEQYF